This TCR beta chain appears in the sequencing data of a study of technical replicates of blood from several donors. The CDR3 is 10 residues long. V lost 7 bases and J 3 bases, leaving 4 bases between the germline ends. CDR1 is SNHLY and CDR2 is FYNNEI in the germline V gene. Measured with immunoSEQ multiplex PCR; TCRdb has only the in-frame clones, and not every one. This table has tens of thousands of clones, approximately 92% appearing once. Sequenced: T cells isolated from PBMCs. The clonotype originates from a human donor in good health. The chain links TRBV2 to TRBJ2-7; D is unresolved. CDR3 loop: CASMRYEQYF. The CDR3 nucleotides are TGTGCCAGCATGCGCTACGAGCAGTACTTC.